Listed here are 5 T cell receptor beta chains from one sample, sequenced in a study of molecular identifiers for immune sequencing clone quantification. MiXCR was run by TCRdb on the PCR reads, yielding one entry per CDR3 protein. In the table there are hundreds of thousands of distinct CDR3 sequences, 25% of which are singletons. The sequenced sample was naive CD8+ T cells from blood, with Jurkat cell RNA spiked in. The subset is: FACS-sorted CD8+CD4-CCR7+CD45RA+ naive T cells. Receptors were obtained from a human donor in good health. Some libraries in this study had Jurkat cell RNA spiked in.

The chain uses TRBV4-1 and TRBJ1-5; perhaps TRBD1 as D (5 bases). The CDR3 sequence is 15 residues long. Germline CDR1 MGHRA, CDR2 YSYEKL. Trimming shortened V by 3 bases and J by 6 bases, and 15 bases separated the two germline ends. Here the CDR3 reads CASSQVGGSPQPQHF. The CDR3, as DNA: TGCGCCAGCAGCCAGGTGGGGGGATCGCCTCAGCCCCAGCATTTT.

A note on this clonotype: A much bigger clone sits one base away, suggesting this may be a read error. The chain combines TRBV5-1 with TRBJ2-7, with D unresolved. Germline CDR1 and CDR2: SGHRS and YFSETQ. The CDR3 consists of 10 residues. Trimming took 5 bases from V and 9 from J, leaving 9 bases between them. The CDR3 loop reads CASRSRRQYF. In DNA form, the CDR3 reads TGCGCCAGCAGGTCCAGGAGGCAGTACTTC.

The chain employs TRBV5-6 and TRBJ2-7; no clear D gene. Trimming removed 2 bases from V and 1 base from J, with 13 bases in between. The CDR3 spans 15 residues. Per germline, CDR1 SGHDT and CDR2 YYEEEE. The CDR3: CASSFFSSGSYEQYF. The DNA for the CDR3 is TGTGCCAGCAGCTTTTTTTCTAGTGGGTCCTACGAGCAGTACTTC.

This clonotype was found a few times. The chain recombines TRBV6-4 with TRBJ1-5; 7 bases fit TRBD1. Germline assignment: CDR1 MRHNA and CDR2 SNTAGT. The V segment lost 6 bases and the J segment 6 bases; nucleotides outside the gene matches: 11. CDR3 length: 15 amino acids. DNA of the CDR3: TGTGCCAGCAGCCCTAGGACAGGCAGGCCTCAGCCCCAGCATTTT. Amino acid sequence: CASSPRTGRPQPQHF.

This clonotype was picked up a small number of times. The genes are TRBV12-3 or TRBV12-4 and TRBJ1-5; D gene uncertain. Deletions cut 7 bases from V and 7 bases from J, with 17 bases between. The CDR3 is 14 amino acids. The CDR3 coding sequence is TGTGCCAGCACCACTGACTCCCTTGGACAGCCCCAGCATTTT. It specifies CASTTDSLGQPQHF.